Listed below are T cell receptor beta chains from one sample, sequenced in a study of blood T cell repertoires in COVID-19. Using immunoSEQ multiplex PCR, the repertoire was profiled, and TCRdb retains in-frame clones only, with some absent. The data hold 100,000 to 140,000 clones, with about 80% observed a single time. The sample was peripheral blood. The receptors were gathered from a man aged 65 to 85 with acute or convalescent COVID-19. Each CDR3 is given with its conserved first and last residue. The D gene is left open where the match is weak. Size values are once, few and many counts, or a class for expanded clones, and some rows have none.

TRBJ2-5 | NA | TRBV10-2 | NA | CASREDTQETQYF | TGCGCCAGTCGTGAGGACACCCAAGAGACCCAGTACTTC
TRBJ1-1 | NA | TRBV4-3 | NA | CASSQVAGGNTEAFF | TGCGCCAGCAGCCAAGTTGCGGGAGGGAACACTGAAGCTTTCTTT
TRBJ1-2 | NA | TRBV12-3/TRBV12-4 | NA | CASSFRQTYGYTF | TGTGCCAGCAGTTTTAGACAGACTTATGGCTACACCTTC
TRBJ2-3 | NA | TRBV2 | TRBD2 | CASSQLAGGRDTQYF | TGTGCCAGCAGTCAACTAGCGGGGGGCCGGGATACGCAGTATTTT
TRBJ2-5 | once | TRBV10-1 | NA | CASSVDRRSETQYF | TGCGCCAGCAGTGTCGACAGGAGATCGGAGACCCAGTACTTC
TRBJ1-1 | many | TRBV6-1 | NA | CASSEWQGYTEAFF | TGTGCCAGCAGTGAATGGCAGGGCTACACTGAAGCTTTCTTT
TRBJ1-2 | NA | TRBV13 | NA | CASSPPGPPGGYTF | TGTGCCAGCAGCCCTCCAGGTCCCCCGGGAGGCTACACCTTC
TRBJ2-1 | NA | TRBV18 | TRBD1 | CASSRRQGQMNEQFF | TGTGCCAGCTCCCGTCGCCAGGGACAGATGAATGAGCAGTTCTTC
TRBJ1-2 | NA | TRBV2 | TRBD1 | CASRLTGDRGISGYTF | TGTGCCAGCAGATTAACGGGAGACAGGGGGATCTCTGGCTACACCTTC
TRBJ1-2 | few | TRBV9 | TRBD1 | CASSVASTGDYGYTF | TGTGCCAGCAGCGTAGCCTCGACAGGGGACTATGGCTACACCTTC
TRBJ1-1 | few | TRBV5-1 | NA | CASSTRMNTEAFF | TGCGCCAGCAGCACTAGGATGAACACTGAAGCTTTCTTT
TRBJ1-1 | NA | TRBV27 | NA | CASSLKDSNTEAFF | TGTGCCAGCAGTTTAAAGGACAGCAACACTGAAGCTTTCTTT
TRBJ2-7 | NA | TRBV6-5 | NA | CASSPGGFRYEQYF | TGTGCCAGCTCCCCGGGGGGCTTCCGCTACGAGCAGTACTTC
TRBJ1-2 | NA | TRBV29-1 | NA | CSVQTTNYGYTF | TGCAGCGTGCAGACAACTAACTATGGCTACACCTTC
TRBJ1-2 | NA | TRBV7-8 | NA | CASSPPGLYGYTF | TGTGCCAGCAGCCCCCCGGGACTATATGGCTACACCTTC
TRBJ2-1 | NA | TRBV7-6 | NA | CASSLAGGPANEQFF | TGTGCCAGCAGCTTAGCGGGGGGGCCCGCCAATGAGCAGTTCTTC
TRBJ2-1 | NA | TRBV6-2/TRBV6-3 | TRBD2 | CASSLAGGPLPSFF | TGTGCCAGCAGTCTAGCGGGGGGGCCTCTCCCCTCGTTCTTC
TRBJ1-2 | NA | TRBV19 | NA | CASTDSHYGYTF | TGTGCCAGTACGGACAGTCACTATGGCTACACCTTC
TRBJ1-1 | NA | TRBV18 | NA | CASSPQGDTEAFF | TGTGCCAGCTCACCACAGGGGGACACTGAAGCTTTCTTT
TRBJ1-2 | NA | TRBV5-1 | NA | CASSLEGSYGYTF | TGCGCCAGCAGCTTGGAGGGGTCCTATGGCTACACCTTC
TRBJ1-2 | NA | TRBV24-1 | TRBD1 | CATSDSTGNYGYTF | TGTGCCACCAGTGATTCGACAGGGAACTATGGCTACACCTTC
TRBJ1-4 | NA | TRBV11-2 | NA | CASSSDFNRVVEEKLFF | TGTGCCAGCAGCTCAGATTTCAACAGGGTTGTAGAGGAAAAACTGTTTTTT
TRBJ1-5 | NA | TRBV7-9 | NA | CASSHRTENQPQHF | TGTGCCAGCAGCCATCGGACAGAGAATCAGCCCCAGCATTTT
TRBJ2-7 | NA | TRBV5-4 | TRBD1 | CASSLRDRDYEQYF | TGTGCCAGCAGCTTGCGGGACAGAGACTACGAGCAGTACTTC
TRBJ1-4 | few | TRBV6-1 | NA | CASSEQTTGEKLFF | TGTGCCAGCAGTGAACAAACGACGGGTGAAAAACTGTTTTTT
TRBJ1-6 | NA | TRBV18 | NA | CASSLQGTGFSPLHF | TGTGCCAGCTCACTTCAGGGGACGGGATTTTCACCCCTCCACTTT
TRBJ2-7 | NA | TRBV2 | TRBD2 | CASRVSGGAHEQYF | TGTGCCAGCAGGGTTAGCGGGGGGGCCCACGAGCAGTACTTC